The rows below give T cell receptor beta chains drawn from one sample of a study of graft-versus-host responses after intestinal transplantation. The table came from immunoSEQ multiplex PCR; TCRdb's copy has only in-frame clones and leaves some out. The sample has 110,000 to 150,000 clones, nearly 95% seen once. These receptors are not linked to any known antigen. This material consisted of unstimulated CD4+ T cells sorted from spleen or lymph node cells, taken before intestinal transplant. The receptors were gathered from a human donor who received an intestinal transplant. Each CDR3 is given without its conserved first and last residue.

j_call | v_call | cdr3_aa
TRBJ2-3 | TRBV5-6 | ASSFSIGDTQY
TRBJ1-1 | TRBV6-4 | ASSEWFGGGTEAF
TRBJ2-3 | TRBV7-7 | ASSRGLATDTQY
TRBJ2-1 | TRBV7-3 | ASSLNWGYNEQF
TRBJ2-7 | TRBV5-4 | ASSQGRTGDYEQY
TRBJ2-2 | TRBV4-3 | ASSQAFSRAGAGELF
TRBJ1-2 | TRBV5-4 | ASSLPSGTSYGYT
TRBJ2-1 | TRBV5-6 | ASSLRRRRAGSSYNEQF
TRBJ1-1 | TRBV29-1 | SVATDTEAF
TRBJ2-7 | TRBV11-2 | ASRGEGEHYEQY
TRBJ1-5 | TRBV15 | ATSRDRSQPQH
TRBJ2-5 | TRBV30 | AWSAWGREGGTQY
TRBJ2-7 | TRBV15 | ATSRDRGRRE
TRBJ2-5 | TRBV5-1 | ASSLVRGETQY
TRBJ2-1 | TRBV7-2 | ASSLGAVYNEQF
TRBJ2-5 | TRBV5-1 | ASSYLTVGTETQY
TRBJ2-1 | TRBV28 | ASSLLAGVGHEQF
- | TRBV19 | ASSIRGRLPTYEQY
TRBJ2-6 | TRBV30 | AWRTRTGSSGANVLT
TRBJ2-3 | TRBV9 | ASSVGLADTQY
TRBJ1-1 | TRBV20-1 | ISRQNTEAF
TRBJ2-2 | TRBV18 | ASSPARGMNTGELF
TRBJ2-3 | TRBV5-1 | ASSLTGGADTQY
TRBJ2-1 | TRBV10-1 | ASSEASLINEQF
TRBJ2-7 | TRBV2 | ASSRDRVGEQY
TRBJ2-5 | TRBV4-3 | ASSQVTEETQY
TRBJ1-1 | TRBV28 | ASSFWARGAF
TRBJ1-2 | TRBV30 | AWTGGGGYT
TRBJ2-2 | TRBV19 | ASKAGPNTGELF
TRBJ2-7 | TRBV5-1 | ASSPRTGTPYEQY
TRBJ2-3 | TRBV7-7 | ASSLNALGTDTQY
TRBJ2-1 | TRBV20-1 | SAKQRGEQF
TRBJ1-5 | TRBV4-3 | ASSQGRDLWQPQH
TRBJ2-1 | TRBV7-3 | ASSLKGTGTSGGEQF
TRBJ2-1 | TRBV19 | ASSNDRGLYNEQF
TRBJ1-2 | TRBV28 | ASSRIPGRRLGYGYT
TRBJ2-3 | TRBV28 | ASRLASATDTQY
TRBJ1-1 | TRBV9 | ASSADGANTEAF
TRBJ1-2 | TRBV10-3 | AIRVSETGLINYGYT
TRBJ1-3 | TRBV6-5 | ASSYSGQGGNTIY
TRBJ1-2 | TRBV7-9 | ASSVNQGARGYT
TRBJ2-7 | TRBV11-2 | ASSLVAGLAGSGEQY
TRBJ2-7 | TRBV15 | ATSKDRTYEQY
TRBJ2-7 | TRBV27 | ASSLNVLAPYEQY
TRBJ2-1 | TRBV6-6 | ASSPLVIRANEQF
TRBJ1-5 | TRBV7-4 | ASSLRAKYLPQH
TRBJ2-7 | TRBV7-8 | ASSLAGAYEQY
TRBJ2-7 | TRBV27 | ASKRNGGYEQY
TRBJ2-2 | TRBV5-1 | ASSLGGSNTGELF